This T cell receptor beta chain was captured in a study of blood T cell repertoires in COVID-19. Data came from immunoSEQ multiplex PCR; TCRdb stores just in-frame clones and leaves some out. The sample holds around 260,000 clones; approximately 87% are singletons and the top ten take less than 3%. Germline V CDR1 and CDR2: SNHLY, FYNNEI. V lost 6 bases and J lost 7; bases outside the gene matches: 5. The CDR3 extends over 14 amino acids. The clonotype originates from a woman between 45 and 65 years old with acute or convalescent COVID-19. Sequenced sample: peripheral blood. The gene calls are TRBV2 and TRBJ1-5; TRBD1 matches 11 bases. This chain's CDR3 is CASSLGTGGQPQHF. The CDR3 DNA reads as TGTGCCAGCAGCCTTGGGACAGGGGGACAGCCCCAGCATTTT.